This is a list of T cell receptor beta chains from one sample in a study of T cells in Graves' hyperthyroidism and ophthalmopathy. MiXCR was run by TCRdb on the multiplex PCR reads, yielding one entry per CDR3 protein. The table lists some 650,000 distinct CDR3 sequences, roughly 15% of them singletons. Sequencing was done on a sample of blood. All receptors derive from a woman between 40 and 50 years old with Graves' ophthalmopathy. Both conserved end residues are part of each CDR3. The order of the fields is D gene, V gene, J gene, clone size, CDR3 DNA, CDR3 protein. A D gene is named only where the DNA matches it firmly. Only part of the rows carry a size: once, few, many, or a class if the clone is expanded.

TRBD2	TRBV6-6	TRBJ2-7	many	TGTGCCAGCAGTTACGCCGGAGGGAGGGCCCACGAGCAGTACTTC	CASSYAGGRAHEQYF
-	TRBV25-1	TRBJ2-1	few	TGTGCCAGCAGTGAATATACGTTTGGCAATGAGCAGTTCTTC	CASSEYTFGNEQFF
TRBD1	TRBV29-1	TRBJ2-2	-	TGCAGCGTGGTACAGGGGCTAGATCTCGAGGAGCTGTTTTTT	CSVVQGLDLEELFF
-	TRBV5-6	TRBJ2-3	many	TGTGCCAGCAGCTTTATTAGGTTTAGGGGGGAGAGCACAGATACGCAGTATTTT	CASSFIRFRGESTDTQYF
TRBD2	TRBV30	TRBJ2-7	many	TGTGCCTGGAGTGTAGGCGGGAGCTCCTACGAGCAGTACTTC	CAWSVGGSSYEQYF
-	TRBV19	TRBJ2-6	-	TGTGCCAGTACCTCAATCAGGCGAGGGGCGCTTGGGGCCAACGTCCTGACTTTC	CASTSIRRGALGANVLTF
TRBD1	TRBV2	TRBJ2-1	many	TGTGCCAGCCGACAGGGGTGGGATGAGCAGTTCTTC	CASRQGWDEQFF
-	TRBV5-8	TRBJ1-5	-	TGTGCCAGCAGTCCCGACCTCCCGGACAGAGACCACCTAGGGGATCAGCCCCAGCATTTT	CASSPDLPDRDHLGDQPQHF
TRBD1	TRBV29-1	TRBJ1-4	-	TGCAGCGTTGAAGAGCAGGGGGCTAATGAAAAACTGTTTTTT	CSVEEQGANEKLFF
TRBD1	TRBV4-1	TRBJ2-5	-	TGCGCCAGCAGCCAAGGGGGCATAGGGGACAGGGAGACCCAGTACTTC	CASSQGGIGDRETQYF
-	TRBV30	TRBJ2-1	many	TGTGCCGCTCCTGGCAGCTCCTACAATGAGCAGTTCTTC	CAAPGSSYNEQFF
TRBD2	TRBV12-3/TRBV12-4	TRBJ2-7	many	TGTGCCAGCAGTTTCGGACTAGCTTACGAGCAGTACTTC	CASSFGLAYEQYF
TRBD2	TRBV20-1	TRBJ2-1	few	TGCAGTGCTAGGGCTAGCGGGGATGAGCAGTTCTTC	CSARASGDEQFF
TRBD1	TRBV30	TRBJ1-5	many	TGTGCCTGGAGTTCCGGGACAGCCTTCAATCAGCCCCAGCATTTT	CAWSSGTAFNQPQHF
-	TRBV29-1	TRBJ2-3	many	TGCAGCGTTGGCAGGGGAGGCACAGATACGCAGTATTTT	CSVGRGGTDTQYF
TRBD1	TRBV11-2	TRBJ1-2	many	TGTGCCAGCAGCCCGTCGGGACAGGCAAATGGCTACACCTTC	CASSPSGQANGYTF
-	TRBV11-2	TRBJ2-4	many	TGTGCCAGCAGCTTATCTCAGGGGAACATTCAGTACTTC	CASSLSQGNIQYF
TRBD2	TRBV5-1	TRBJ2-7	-	TGCGCCAGCAGCTCGAGGGCCGGGACTAGCGGGAACGAGCAGTACTTC	CASSSRAGTSGNEQYF
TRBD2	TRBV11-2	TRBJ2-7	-	TGTGCCAGCAGCCGCGGACTAGCGGGGACAATCCTCAGCTCCTACGAGCAGTACTTC	CASSRGLAGTILSSYEQYF
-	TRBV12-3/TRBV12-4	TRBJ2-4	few	TGTGCCAGCAGTTTAGAGAACCGCAACATTCAGTACTTC	CASSLENRNIQYF
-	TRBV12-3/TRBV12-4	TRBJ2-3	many	TGTGCCAGCAGTTCCGGCGGGGGCTGGGCAGATACGCAGTATTTT	CASSSGGGWADTQYF
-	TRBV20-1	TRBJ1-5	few	TGCAGTGCTGCAGGGTATGGGAATCAGCCCCAGCATTTT	CSAAGYGNQPQHF
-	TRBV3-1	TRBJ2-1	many	TGTGCCAGCAGCCATCGGCCGGGACACCAATACAATGAGCAGTTCTTC	CASSHRPGHQYNEQFF
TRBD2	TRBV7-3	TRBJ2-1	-	TGTGCCAGCAGCGGCGGGGGGGGTCGCCCTGAGCAGTTCTTC	CASSGGGGRPEQFF
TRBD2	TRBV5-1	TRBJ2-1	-	TGCGCCAGCAGCTTGGGGACTAGCGTCTCCTACGAGCAGTTCTTC	CASSLGTSVSYEQFF
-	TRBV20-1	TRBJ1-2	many	TGCAGTGCTTCTCCCGGGACGGGCTATGGCTACACCTTC	CSASPGTGYGYTF
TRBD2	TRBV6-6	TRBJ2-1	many	TGTGCCAGCAGTTACGTCCCTAGCGGGAACTCCTACAATGAGCAGTTCTTC	CASSYVPSGNSYNEQFF
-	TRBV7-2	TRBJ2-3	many	TGTGCCAGCAGCTTCAACCGACTAGTTGCTGGATATACGCAGTATTTT	CASSFNRLVAGYTQYF
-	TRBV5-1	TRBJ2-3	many	TGCGCCAGCAGCTTGGGAGGCAGGGAGATCACAGATACGCAGTATTTT	CASSLGGREITDTQYF
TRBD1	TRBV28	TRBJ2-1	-	TGTGCCAGCAGCCCCGTTGGACAGGGGGCCTACAATGAGCAGTTCTTC	CASSPVGQGAYNEQFF
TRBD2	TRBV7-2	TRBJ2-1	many	TGTGCCAGCATTTTAGCGGGGGGGTACAATGAGCAGTTCTTC	CASILAGGYNEQFF
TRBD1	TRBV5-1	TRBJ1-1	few	TGCGCCAGCAGCTACCGGGACAGGGACACTGAAGCTTTCTTT	CASSYRDRDTEAFF
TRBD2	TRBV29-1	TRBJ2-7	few	TGCAGCGTTGAAGGAGGACTAGCGAAAGAGCAGTACTTC	CSVEGGLAKEQYF
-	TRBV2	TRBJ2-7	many	TGTGCCAGCATACAACGACTGGCCTACGAGCAGTACTTC	CASIQRLAYEQYF
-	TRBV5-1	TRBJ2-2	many	TGCGCCAGCCGTGACGGGGACACCGGGGAGCTGTTTTTT	CASRDGDTGELFF
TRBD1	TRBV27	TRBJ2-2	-	TGTGCCAGCAGTTGGACAGGGGGCTACACCGGGGAGCTGTTTTTT	CASSWTGGYTGELFF
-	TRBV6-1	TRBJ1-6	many	TGTGCCAGCAGTGAAGCGGACAGATCTCCCTCACCCCTCCACTTT	CASSEADRSPSPLHF
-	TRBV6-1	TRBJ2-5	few	TGTGCCACGTACAGGGCAGAGACCCAGTACTTC	CATYRAETQYF
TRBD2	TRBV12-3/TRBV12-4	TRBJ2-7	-	TGTGCCAGCAATCACCAACTAGCGGGAGGTAACGAGCAGTACTTC	CASNHQLAGGNEQYF
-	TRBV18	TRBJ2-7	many	TGTGCCAGCTCATACCGAGGTGACGAGCAGTACTTC	CASSYRGDEQYF
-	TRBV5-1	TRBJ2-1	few	TGCGCCAGCAGCTTTAGTGGGCGGGGATCGAGTGAGCAGTTCTTC	CASSFSGRGSSEQFF
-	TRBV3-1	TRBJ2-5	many	TGTGCCAGCAGCCAGGCCGCCGAGACCCAGTACTTC	CASSQAAETQYF
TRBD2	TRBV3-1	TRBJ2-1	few	TGTGCCAGCAGCCAATTCTTAGGGACTAGCGCTTACAATGAGCAGTTCTTC	CASSQFLGTSAYNEQFF
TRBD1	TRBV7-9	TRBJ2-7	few	TGTGCCAGCAGCCGCTCCGGGACAGGGGCCTACGAGCAGTACTTC	CASSRSGTGAYEQYF
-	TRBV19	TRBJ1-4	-	TGTGCCAGTAGTAATACCCTTCGTGAAAAACTGTTTTTT	CASSNTLREKLFF